The subject of this entry is one T cell receptor beta chain. Survey-level immunoSEQ sequencing profiled the TCR beta repertoire. Clones were read by immunoSEQ multiplex PCR, and TCRdb kept only the in-frame ones, dropping some. The table has under 65,000 clones, 85% to 95% seen once. V was trimmed by 5 bases and J by 4 bases, leaving 10 bases between them. CDR3 length: 13 residues. Germline V gene lookup returns CDR1 KGHSH and CDR2 LQKENI. This chain uses TRBV18 with TRBJ2-3; D call uncertain. Sequenced: PBMCs. This clonotype was obtained from a middle-aged man with rheumatoid arthritis. CDR3 sequence reads: CASSSKGADTQYF. Here the CDR3 DNA reads TGTGCCAGCTCAAGTAAGGGCGCAGATACGCAGTATTTT.